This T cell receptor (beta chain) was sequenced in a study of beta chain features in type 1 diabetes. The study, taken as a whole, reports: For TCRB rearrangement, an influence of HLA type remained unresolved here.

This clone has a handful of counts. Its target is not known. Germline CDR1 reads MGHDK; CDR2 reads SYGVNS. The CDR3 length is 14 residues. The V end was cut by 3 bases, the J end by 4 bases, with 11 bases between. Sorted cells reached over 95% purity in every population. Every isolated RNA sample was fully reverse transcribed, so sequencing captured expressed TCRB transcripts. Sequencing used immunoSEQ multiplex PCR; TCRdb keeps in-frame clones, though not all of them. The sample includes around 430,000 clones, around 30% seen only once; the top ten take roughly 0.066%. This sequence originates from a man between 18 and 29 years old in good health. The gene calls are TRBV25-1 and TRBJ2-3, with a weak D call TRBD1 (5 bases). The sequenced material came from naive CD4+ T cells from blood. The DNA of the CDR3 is TGTGCCAGCAGTGAGGCAGGGCCAGCAGATACGCAGTATTTT. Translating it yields CASSEAGPADTQYF.